This T cell receptor (beta chain) came from a study of Ad26.COV2.S vaccination and SARS-CoV-2 variants. As to treatment: roughly 18 received Ad26.COV2.S at low or high dose, single or two shots; about 5 received placebo; per-sample allocation not given. Specimen acquisition occurred on day 63 following the initial vaccine or placebo injection. Assay: immunoSEQ multiplex PCR; the TCRdb copy retains only in-frame clones and omits some. This repertoire shows some 520,000 clones, approximately 90% found once; its top ten account for 9.5% to 15%. This CDR3 spans 14 amino acids. Germline assignment: CDR1 SGHVS and CDR2 FNYEAQ. Trimming took off 0 bases at V and 4 bases at J, with 9 bases between the two ends.

The sample consisted of peripheral blood, taken in a trial of Ad26.COV2.S vaccine versus placebo. The TCR originated in a person between 18 and 65 years old who received the Ad26.COV2.S COVID-19 vaccine or a placebo. The chain has TRBV7-6 and TRBJ1-1; D perhaps matches TRBD1 (5 bases). The CDR3 spells CASSLAEGITEAFF. CDR3 nucleotide sequence: TGTGCCAGCAGCTTAGCCGAGGGGATCACTGAAGCTTTCTTT.